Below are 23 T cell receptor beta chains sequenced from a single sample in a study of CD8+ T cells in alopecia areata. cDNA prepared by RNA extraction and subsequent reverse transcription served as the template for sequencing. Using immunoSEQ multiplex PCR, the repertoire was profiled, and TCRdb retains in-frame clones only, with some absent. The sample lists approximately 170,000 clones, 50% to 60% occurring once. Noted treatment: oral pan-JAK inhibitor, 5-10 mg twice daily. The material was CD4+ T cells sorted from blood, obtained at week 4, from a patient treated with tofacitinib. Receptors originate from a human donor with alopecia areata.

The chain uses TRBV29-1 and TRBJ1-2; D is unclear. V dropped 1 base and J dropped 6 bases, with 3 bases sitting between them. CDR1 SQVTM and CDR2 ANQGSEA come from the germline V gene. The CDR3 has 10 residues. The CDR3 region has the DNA TGCAGCGTTGAAGCGGATGGCTACACCTTC. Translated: CSVEADGYTF.

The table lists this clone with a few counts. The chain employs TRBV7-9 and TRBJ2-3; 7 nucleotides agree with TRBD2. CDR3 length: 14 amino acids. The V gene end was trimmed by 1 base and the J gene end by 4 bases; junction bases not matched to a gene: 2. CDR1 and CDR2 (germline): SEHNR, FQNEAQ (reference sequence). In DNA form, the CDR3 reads TGTGCCAGCAGCTTAGGACTAGCAGCAGATACGCAGTATTTT. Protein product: CASSLGLAADTQYF.

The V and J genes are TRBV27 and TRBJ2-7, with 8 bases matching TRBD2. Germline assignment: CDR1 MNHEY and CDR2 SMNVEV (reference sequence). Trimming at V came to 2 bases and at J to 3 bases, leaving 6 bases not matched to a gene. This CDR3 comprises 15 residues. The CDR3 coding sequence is TGTGCCAGCAGTTTAGACCCCGGGGGGGTCTACGAGCAGTACTTC. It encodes CASSLDPGGVYEQYF.

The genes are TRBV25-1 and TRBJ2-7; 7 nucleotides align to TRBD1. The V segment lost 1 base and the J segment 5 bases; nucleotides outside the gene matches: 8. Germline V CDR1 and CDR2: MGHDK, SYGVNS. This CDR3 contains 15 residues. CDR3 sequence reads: CASSESDRFRNEQYF. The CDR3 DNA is TGTGCCAGCAGTGAATCGGACAGGTTTAGGAACGAGCAGTACTTC.

DNA of the CDR3: TGTGCCAGCAGTCCCCGGACAGGACATGAGCAGTTCTTC. It translates to CASSPRTGHEQFF. This chain uses TRBV27 with TRBJ2-1, with TRBD1 identical over 7 bases. This CDR3 has 13 residues. Trimming cost V 5 bases and J 8 bases; bases outside gene matches: 6. Per the germline V gene, CDR1 is MNHEY and CDR2 is SMNVEV (reference sequence).

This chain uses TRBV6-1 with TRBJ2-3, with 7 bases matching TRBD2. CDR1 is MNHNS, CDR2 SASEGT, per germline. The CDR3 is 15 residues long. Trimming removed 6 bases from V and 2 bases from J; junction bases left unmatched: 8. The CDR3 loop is CASSPTGTNTDTQYF. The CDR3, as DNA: TGTGCCAGCAGCCCTACGGGGACTAACACAGATACGCAGTATTTT.

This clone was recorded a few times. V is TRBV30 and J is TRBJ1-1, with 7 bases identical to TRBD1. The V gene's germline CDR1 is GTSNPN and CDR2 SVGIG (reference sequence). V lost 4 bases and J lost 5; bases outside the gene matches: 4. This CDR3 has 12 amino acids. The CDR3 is CAWKRGRTEAFF. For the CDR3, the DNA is TGTGCCTGGAAGAGGGGGCGGACTGAAGCTTTCTTT.

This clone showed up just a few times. Here the CDR3 reads CSVQWTGKNTDTQYF. The DNA of the CDR3 is TGCAGCGTACAATGGACAGGAAAGAACACAGATACGCAGTATTTT. The chain recombines TRBV29-1 with TRBJ2-3; 7 bases map to TRBD1. The CDR3 is 15 amino acids. The germline gives CDR1 SQVTM, CDR2 ANQGSEA. V lost 6 bases and J lost 2; bases outside the gene matches: 11.

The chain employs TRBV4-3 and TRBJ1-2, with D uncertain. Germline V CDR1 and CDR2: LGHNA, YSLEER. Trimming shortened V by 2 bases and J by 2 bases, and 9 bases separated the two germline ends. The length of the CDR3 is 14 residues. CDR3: CASSQSGVNYGYTF. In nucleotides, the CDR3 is TGCGCCAGCAGCCAATCTGGGGTCAACTATGGCTACACCTTC.

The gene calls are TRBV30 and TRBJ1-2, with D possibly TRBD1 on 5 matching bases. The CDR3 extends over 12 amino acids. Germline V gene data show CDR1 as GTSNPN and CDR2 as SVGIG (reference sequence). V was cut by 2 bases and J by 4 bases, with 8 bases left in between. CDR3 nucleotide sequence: TGTGCCTGGAGTATTACAGGCTATGGCTACACCTTC. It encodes CAWSITGYGYTF.

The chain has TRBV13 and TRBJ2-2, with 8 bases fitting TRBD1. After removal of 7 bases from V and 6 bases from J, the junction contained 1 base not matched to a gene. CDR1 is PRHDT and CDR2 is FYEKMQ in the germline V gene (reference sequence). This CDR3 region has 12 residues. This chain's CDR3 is CASTRGPGELFF. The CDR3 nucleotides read TGTGCCAGCACCAGGGGGCCCGGGGAGCTGTTTTTT.

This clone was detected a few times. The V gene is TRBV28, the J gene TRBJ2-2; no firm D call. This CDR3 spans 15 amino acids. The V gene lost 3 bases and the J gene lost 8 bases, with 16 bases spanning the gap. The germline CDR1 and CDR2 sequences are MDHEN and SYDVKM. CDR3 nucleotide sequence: TGTGCCAGCAGTTTCCCCGGAATCAGTTCGGGGGAGCTGTTTTTT. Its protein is CASSFPGISSGELFF.

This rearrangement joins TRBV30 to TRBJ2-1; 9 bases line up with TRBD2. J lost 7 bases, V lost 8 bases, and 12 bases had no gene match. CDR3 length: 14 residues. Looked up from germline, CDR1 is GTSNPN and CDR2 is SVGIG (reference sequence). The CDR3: CASRRGRESNEQFF. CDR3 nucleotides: TGTGCCAGTCGCCGCGGGAGGGAGTCTAATGAGCAGTTCTTC.

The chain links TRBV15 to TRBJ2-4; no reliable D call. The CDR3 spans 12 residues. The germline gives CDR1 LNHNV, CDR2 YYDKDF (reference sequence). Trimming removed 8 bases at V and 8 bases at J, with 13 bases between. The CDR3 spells CATGIGGDIQYF. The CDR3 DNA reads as TGTGCCACCGGTATAGGTGGCGACATTCAGTACTTC.

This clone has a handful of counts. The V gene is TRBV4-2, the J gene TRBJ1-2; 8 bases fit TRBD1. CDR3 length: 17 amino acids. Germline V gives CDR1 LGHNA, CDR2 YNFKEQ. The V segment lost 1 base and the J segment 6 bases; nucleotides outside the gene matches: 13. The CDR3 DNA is TGTGCCAGCAGCCAAGTCGAAGGCAGGGGGCGCTCGGATGGCTACACCTTC. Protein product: CASSQVEGRGRSDGYTF.

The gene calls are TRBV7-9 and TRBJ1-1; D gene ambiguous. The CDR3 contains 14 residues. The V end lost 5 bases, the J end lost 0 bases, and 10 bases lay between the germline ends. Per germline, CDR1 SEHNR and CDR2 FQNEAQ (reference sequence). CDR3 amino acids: CASSAAVMNTEAFF. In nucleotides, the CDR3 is TGTGCCAGCAGCGCCGCCGTAATGAACACTGAAGCTTTCTTT.

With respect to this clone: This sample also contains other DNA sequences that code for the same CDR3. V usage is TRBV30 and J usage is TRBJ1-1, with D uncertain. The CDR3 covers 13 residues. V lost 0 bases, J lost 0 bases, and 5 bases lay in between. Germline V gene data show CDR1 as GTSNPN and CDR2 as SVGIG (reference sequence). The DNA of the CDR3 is TGTGCCTGGAGTGTACGGATGAACACTGAAGCTTTCTTT. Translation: CAWSVRMNTEAFF.

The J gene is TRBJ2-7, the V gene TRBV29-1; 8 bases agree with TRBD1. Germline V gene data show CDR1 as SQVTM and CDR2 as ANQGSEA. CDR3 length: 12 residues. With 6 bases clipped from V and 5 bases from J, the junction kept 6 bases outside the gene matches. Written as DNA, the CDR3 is TGCAGCGTAGAGACAGGGGACGACGAGCAGTACTTC. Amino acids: CSVETGDDEQYF.

The CDR3 protein is CATRGGTSSEKLFF. The CDR3 DNA reads TGTGCCACCAGGGGTGGGACCAGCAGCGAAAAACTGTTTTTT. This chain connects TRBV10-3 to TRBJ1-4; tentatively, D is TRBD1 (6 bases). Between the trimmed V and J ends, which lost 10 bases and 8 bases, there was a span of 20 bases. This CDR3 is 14 amino acids long. CDR1 and CDR2 from the germline V gene are ENHRY and SYGVKD.

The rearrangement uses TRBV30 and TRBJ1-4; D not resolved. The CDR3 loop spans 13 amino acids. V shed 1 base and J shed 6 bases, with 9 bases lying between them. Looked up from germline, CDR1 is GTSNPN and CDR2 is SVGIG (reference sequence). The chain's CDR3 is CAWSGRGDEKLFF. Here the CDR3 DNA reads TGTGCCTGGAGTGGGAGAGGAGATGAAAAACTGTTTTTT.

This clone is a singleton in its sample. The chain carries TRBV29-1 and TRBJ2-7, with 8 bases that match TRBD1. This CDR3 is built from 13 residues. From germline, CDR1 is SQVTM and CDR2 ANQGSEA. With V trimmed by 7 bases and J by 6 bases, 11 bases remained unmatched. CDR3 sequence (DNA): TGCAGCGCTGGACAGGGTGGAGGCTCCGAGCAGTACTTC. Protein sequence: CSAGQGGGSEQYF.

The CDR3 loop reads CASSLSTGDEQYF. In DNA, the CDR3 is TGCGCCAGCAGCCTATCGACAGGGGACGAGCAGTACTTC. The chain employs TRBV5-1 and TRBJ2-7, with 8 bases lining up with TRBD1. Germline lookup yields CDR1 SGHRS and CDR2 YFSETQ. The J segment lost 5 bases and the V segment lost 4 bases, leaving 5 bases of the junction unmatched. There are 13 residues in the CDR3.

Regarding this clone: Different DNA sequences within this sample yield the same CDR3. The CDR3 nucleotides read TGCAGCGTTGAAGATCGGGGAACTGAAGCTTTCTTT. Translated, it gives CSVEDRGTEAFF. V usage is TRBV29-1 and J usage is TRBJ1-1; D remains ambiguous. CDR3 length equals 12 residues. Trimming took off 0 bases at V and 5 bases at J, with 7 bases between the two ends. The germline V gene encodes CDR1 SQVTM and CDR2 ANQGSEA.